The clone carrying this T cell receptor beta chain was detected once. Its antigen is as yet unknown. Generated by immunoSEQ multiplex PCR, the TCRdb table keeps only in-frame clones and is missing some. The table lists fewer than 140,000 clones, about 85% of them singletons. V lost 6 bases and J lost 9, with 13 bases in between. CDR3 length: 12 residues. CDR1 and CDR2 from the germline V gene are SGHNT and YENEEA. The data derive from a study of radiotherapy plus CTLA-4 blockade in lung cancer. Points from the study as a whole: It was early blood T cell clone dynamics, with interferon-beta, that reportedly best predicted response.

The sequence came from a human donor with non-small cell lung cancer that progressed on radiotherapy plus ipilimumab. Some clones in this sample may be carry-over from other donors' samples. The chain is built from TRBV11-3 and TRBJ2-3; D may match TRBD1 or TRBD2 (6 bases each). This specimen was peripheral blood, taken from a patient treated with radiotherapy plus ipilimumab. The DNA of the CDR3 is TGTGCCAGCAGTTTAAACGGGGGCACGCAGTATTTT. Residues: CASSLNGGTQYF.